The 12 T cell receptor beta chains in this list originate from one sample, sequenced in a study of vaccination and CD4 T cells after COVID-19. The treatment: approximately nine-day PBMC culture with coronavirus spike peptide pools or control peptides (ViraFEST assay). At the Johns Hopkins FTIC core, DNA taken from cultured CD4+ T cells was sequenced by way of the Oncomine TCR Beta short-read assay. TCRdb independently ran MiXCR on the PCR reads; one entry per CDR3 protein. This sample has 10,000 to 15,000 distinct CDR3 sequences, with more than 60% found just once. Which antigens these TCRs recognize remains unknown. The sample taken for sequencing was CD4+ T cells from blood, cultured in vitro. The receptors were sampled from a human donor who had recovered from COVID-19.

This clonotype has only a few counts. The chain links TRBV7-2 to TRBJ1-5, with a weak D call TRBD1 (5 bases). Germline lookup yields CDR1 SGHTA and CDR2 FQGNSA. V was pared by 5 bases and J by 3 bases, with 11 bases between. The CDR3 is 14 residues long. The CDR3 bases are TGTGCCAGCAGCACTTCAGGGAACAATCAGCCCCAGCATTTT. This gives the protein CASSTSGNNQPQHF. The full variable domain, with the rest looked up from reference TRBV7-2 and TRBJ1-5, is GAGVSQSPSNKVTEKGKDVELRCDPISGHTALYWYRQSLGQGLEFLIYFQGNSAPDKSGLPSDRFSAERTGGSVSTLTIQRTQQEDSAVYLCASSTSGNNQPQHFGDGTRLSIL.

The chain uses TRBV5-4 and TRBJ2-5, with 11 bases that match TRBD2. CDR1 and CDR2 from the germline V gene are SGHNT and YYREEE (reference sequence). V shed 2 bases, J shed 2 bases, and the junction held 2 bases outside the gene matches. The length of the CDR3 is 15 residues. This CDR3 reads CASSFRLAGQETQYF. In DNA, the CDR3 is TGTGCCAGCAGCTTTCGACTAGCGGGGCAAGAGACCCAGTACTTC. The entire variable domain, with the rest obtained from reference TRBV5-4 and TRBJ2-5, is as follows: ETGVTQSPTHLIKTRGQQVTLRCSSQSGHNTVSWYQQALGQGPQFIFQYYREEENGRGNFPPRFSGLQFPNYSSELNVNALELDDSALYLCASSFRLAGQETQYFGPGTRLLVL.

The chain is built from TRBV20-1 and TRBJ1-1; possible D gene TRBD1, 6 bases. V was cut by 5 bases and J by 0 bases, with 10 bases left in between. This CDR3 has 13 amino acids. Germline CDR1 and CDR2: DFQATT and SNEGSKA (reference sequence). CDR3 sequence: CSAAGDMNTEAFF. In DNA form, the CDR3 reads TGCAGTGCTGCAGGGGATATGAACACTGAAGCTTTCTTT.

V usage is TRBV11-2 and J usage is TRBJ1-2; D call uncertain. Germline-derived CDR1 and CDR2 are SGHAT and FQNNGV. The CDR3 has 14 residues. V was clipped by 0 bases and J by 1 base, with 6 bases between them. The CDR3 region is CASSLDEFNYGYTF. CDR3 bases: TGTGCCAGCAGCTTAGATGAATTTAACTATGGCTACACCTTC.

This chain connects TRBV21-1 to TRBJ2-1. TRBV21-1 represents a pseudogene. The CDR3 has 16 amino acids. This CDR3 is CASSNQSGSSYNEQFF. CDR3 DNA: TGTGCCAGCAGCAATCAAAGCGGGAGTTCCTACAATGAGCAGTTCTTC.

The rearrangement uses TRBV6-1 and TRBJ2-2; 9 bases agree with TRBD1. Per germline, CDR1 MNHNS and CDR2 SASEGT. Trimming cost V 2 bases and J 6 bases; bases outside gene matches: 4. The CDR3 contains 15 residues. The CDR3 coding sequence is TGTGCCAGCAGTGAATTACAGGGGGCGGCCGGGGAGCTGTTTTTT. Translated, it gives CASSELQGAAGELFF.

CDR3 amino acids: CASRELSGRKDNEQFF. Here the CDR3 DNA reads TGTGCCAGTAGAGAGCTTAGCGGGAGAAAGGACAATGAGCAGTTCTTC. V gene TRBV19 combines with J gene TRBJ2-1; 9 positions agree with TRBD2. The V segment lost 6 bases and the J segment 5 bases; nucleotides outside the gene matches: 11. The CDR3 extends over 16 amino acids. Germline lookup yields CDR1 LNHDA and CDR2 SQIVND (reference sequence).

The chain couples TRBV10-2 to TRBJ2-5; a possible D gene is TRBD2 (5 bases). Germline assignment: CDR1 WSHSY and CDR2 SAAADI. CDR3 length: 16 residues. Trimming cost V 0 bases and J 6 bases, with 17 bases left between them. The CDR3 DNA reads as TGCGCCAGCAGTGAGTCGGCAGGTCCTCACGGGAAGACCCAGTACTTC. Translating it yields CASSESAGPHGKTQYF.

This rearrangement joins TRBV2 to TRBJ2-7; 7 bases are shared with TRBD2. With 7 bases clipped from V and 5 bases from J, the junction kept 8 bases outside the gene matches. Germline CDR1 reads SNHLY; CDR2 reads FYNNEI. The CDR3 has 13 amino acids. Here the CDR3 DNA reads TGTGCCAGCACGAGCAGGGAGGGGAACGAGCAGTACTTC. Encoded protein: CASTSREGNEQYF.

This clonotype was seen once. In DNA form, the CDR3 reads TGCGCCAGCAGCCCGGTAGCGGGGGGAAGAGAGACCCAGTACTTC. Protein product: CASSPVAGGRETQYF. V usage is TRBV5-1 and J usage is TRBJ2-5, with TRBD2 identical over 10 bases. The CDR3 covers 15 residues. V trimming: 4 bases; J trimming: 4 bases; junction bases outside the gene matches: 7. CDR1 SGHRS and CDR2 YFSETQ come from the germline V gene. The complete variable domain, with remaining parts taken from reference TRBV5-1 and TRBJ2-5, reads KAGVTQTPRYLIKTRGQQVTLSCSPISGHRSVSWYQQTPGQGLQFLFEYFSETQRNKGNFPGRFSGRQFSNSRSEMNVSTLELGDSALYLCASSPVAGGRETQYFGPGTRLLVL.

This clonotype came up a few times. The J gene is TRBJ2-7, the V gene TRBV11-3, with D perhaps being TRBD1 or TRBD2 (7 bases each). The CDR3 has 16 residues. In germline, CDR1 is SGHNT, CDR2 YENEEA. V was pared by 7 bases and J by 2 bases, with 21 bases between. This CDR3 is CASTKGTAGPTYEQYF. CDR3 coding DNA: TGTGCCAGCACCAAGGGGACAGCGGGGCCCACCTACGAGCAGTACTTC.

This clonotype was detected once. The V gene is TRBV7-9, the J gene TRBJ2-3; 7 nucleotides agree with TRBD1. CDR1 SEHNR and CDR2 FQNEAQ come from the germline V gene (reference sequence). Trimming at V came to 4 bases and at J to 5 bases, leaving 3 bases not matched to a gene. The CDR3 sequence is 13 residues long. CDR3 in amino acids: CASSYGQVDTQYF. Written as DNA, the CDR3 is TGTGCCAGCAGCTACGGACAGGTAGATACGCAGTATTTT.